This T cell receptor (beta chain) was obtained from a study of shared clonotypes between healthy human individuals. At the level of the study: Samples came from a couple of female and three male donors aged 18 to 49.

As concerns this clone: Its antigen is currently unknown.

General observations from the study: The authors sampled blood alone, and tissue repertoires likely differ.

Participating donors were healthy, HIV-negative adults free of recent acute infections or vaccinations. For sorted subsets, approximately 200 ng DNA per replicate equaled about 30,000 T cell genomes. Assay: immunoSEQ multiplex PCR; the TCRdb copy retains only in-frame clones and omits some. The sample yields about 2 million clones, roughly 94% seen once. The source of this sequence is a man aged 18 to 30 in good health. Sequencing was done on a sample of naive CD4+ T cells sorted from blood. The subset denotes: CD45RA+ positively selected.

The CDR3 protein is CASCGGDDDEQFF. The CDR3 DNA follows: TGTGCCAGCTGCGGGGGGGACGACGATGAGCAGTTCTTC. The chain joins TRBV2 to TRBJ2-1; 9 positions agree with TRBD2. This CDR3 has 13 amino acids. The ends lost 8 bases at V and 8 bases at J; junction bases unmatched: 7. Germline CDR1 SNHLY, CDR2 FYNNEI.